This T cell receptor (beta chain) emerged from a study of blood T cell repertoires in COVID-19. TCRdb's copy holds only in-frame clones and misses some; the assay was immunoSEQ multiplex PCR. The table records 150,000 or so clones, about 90% of them present only once. The germline V gene encodes CDR1 SQVTM and CDR2 ANQGSEA. The V and J ends lost 3 bases and 1 base, in that order; junction bases with no gene match: 5. The CDR3 is made up of 16 amino acids. Shortly before study entry, within 2 weeks, exposed participants had met a COVID-19 case. The TCR comes from a woman aged 40 to 55 who had been exposed to COVID-19. The source material was PBMCs or T cells enriched from blood (not recorded which). The rearrangement joins TRBV29-1 to TRBJ2-7; TRBD2 aligns across 14 bases. The CDR3 protein is CSVEGTSGRGSYEQYF. The CDR3 coding sequence is TGCAGCGTTGAGGGGACTAGCGGGAGAGGATCCTACGAGCAGTACTTC.